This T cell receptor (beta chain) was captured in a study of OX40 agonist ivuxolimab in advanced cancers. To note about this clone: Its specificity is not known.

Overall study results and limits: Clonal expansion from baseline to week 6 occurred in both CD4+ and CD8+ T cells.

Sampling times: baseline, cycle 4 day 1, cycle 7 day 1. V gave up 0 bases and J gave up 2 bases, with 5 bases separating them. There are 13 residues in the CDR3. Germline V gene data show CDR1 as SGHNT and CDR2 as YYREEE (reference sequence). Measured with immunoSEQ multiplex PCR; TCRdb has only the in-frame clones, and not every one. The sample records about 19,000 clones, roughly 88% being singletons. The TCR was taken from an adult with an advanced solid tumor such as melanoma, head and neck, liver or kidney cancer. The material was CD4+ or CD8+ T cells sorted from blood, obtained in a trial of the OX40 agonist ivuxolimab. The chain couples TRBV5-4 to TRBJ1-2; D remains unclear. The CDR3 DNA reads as TGTGCCAGCAGCTTGGGCGGGAACTATGGCTACACCTTC. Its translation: CASSLGGNYGYTF.